This T cell receptor beta chain was identified during a study of T cell responses to AZD1222 COVID-19 vaccine. Study conclusions and caveats: Epitopes outside B.1.351 and B.1.1.7 mutated regions reportedly drew nearly half of spike TCRs. Donors were mostly white British, more females; clonal diversity possibly underestimated.

The CDR3 is 12 amino acids. CDR1 and CDR2 from the germline V gene are SQVTM and ANQGSEA. Trimming stripped 7 bases from V and 4 bases from J, with 12 bases between. Produced via immunoSEQ multiplex PCR; TCRdb's table is partial and in-frame only. This sample yields some 150,000 clones, of which approximately 90% are seen a single time; over 3% belongs to the top ten. Note on this clone: What it binds is unknown.

This TCR derives from an adult in good health. J is TRBJ2-3 and V is TRBV29-1; D assignment may be TRBD1 or TRBD2 (5 bases each). Material: peripheral blood, obtained on day 0 of AZD1222 vaccination. CDR3 in amino acids: CSASGAPDTQYF. The CDR3 bases are TGCAGCGCGTCCGGGGCCCCAGATACGCAGTATTTT.